This entry features one T cell receptor (beta chain) sequence. CDR1 MNHEY and CDR2 SVGAGI come from the germline V gene. The CDR3 is 13 amino acids. The germline V and J ends were trimmed by 5 bases and 6 bases, with 13 bases remaining between them. This sample was taken from a study of PD-L1 blockade in urothelial cancer. Profiling relied on immunoSEQ multiplex PCR, and the TCRdb table lists in-frame clones only, not all of them. The data contain some 29,000 clones, around 87% of them singletons. The sequenced sample was PBMCs, obtained around atezolizumab (anti-PD-L1) treatment. The TCR originated in a man aged 45 to 65 with urothelial cancer. V usage is TRBV6-5 and J usage is TRBJ1-2; D is possibly TRBD1 (6 bases). The CDR3 reads CASSPGQRDGYTF. CDR3 nucleotides: TGTGCCAGCAGTCCCGGACAGAGAGATGGCTACACCTTC.